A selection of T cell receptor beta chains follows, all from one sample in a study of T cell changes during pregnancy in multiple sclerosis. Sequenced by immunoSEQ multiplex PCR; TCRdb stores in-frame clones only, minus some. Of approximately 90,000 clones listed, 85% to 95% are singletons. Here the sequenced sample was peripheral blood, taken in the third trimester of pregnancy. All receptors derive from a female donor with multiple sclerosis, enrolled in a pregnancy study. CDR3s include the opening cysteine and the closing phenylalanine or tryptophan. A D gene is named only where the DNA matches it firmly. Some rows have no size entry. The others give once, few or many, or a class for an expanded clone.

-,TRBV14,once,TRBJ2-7,CASGRGSLTWEQYF,TGTGCCAGCGGGAGAGGCAGCCTGACGTGGGAGCAGTACTTC
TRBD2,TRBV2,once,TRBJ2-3,CASSAGLAGPGTDTQYF,TGTGCCAGCAGTGCGGGACTAGCGGGCCCGGGGACAGATACGCAGTATTTT
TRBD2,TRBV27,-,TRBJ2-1,CASSLFGGRAGNEQFF,TGTGCCAGCAGTTTATTCGGCGGGAGGGCGGGCAATGAGCAGTTCTTC
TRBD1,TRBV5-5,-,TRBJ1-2,CASSLVTGDWGGYTF,TGTGCCAGCAGCTTGGTCACAGGGGATTGGGGTGGCTACACCTTC
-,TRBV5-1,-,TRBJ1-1,CASSLGGLTEAFF,TGCGCCAGCAGCTTGGGAGGGTTAACTGAAGCTTTCTTT
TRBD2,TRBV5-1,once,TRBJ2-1,CASSLAVAGGGEQFF,TGCGCCAGCAGCTTGGCGGTAGCGGGAGGTGGTGAGCAGTTCTTC
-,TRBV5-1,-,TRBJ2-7,CASSLGGLGMEQYF,TGCGCCAGCAGCTTGGGAGGTCTTGGCATGGAGCAGTACTTC
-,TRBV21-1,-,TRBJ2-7,CASSKKLAGGPYEQYF,TGTGCCAGCAGCAAAAAACTAGCGGGAGGGCCGTACGAGCAGTACTTC
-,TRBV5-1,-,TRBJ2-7,CASSSGGYEQYF,TGCGCCAGCAGCTCGGGTGGGTACGAGCAGTACTTC
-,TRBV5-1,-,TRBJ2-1,CASSPWTDSSYNEQFF,TGCGCCAGCAGCCCCTGGACAGATAGCTCCTACAATGAGCAGTTCTTC
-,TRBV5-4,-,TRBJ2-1,CASSLAEPSYNEQFF,TGTGCCAGCAGCTTGGCGGAGCCCTCCTACAATGAGCAGTTCTTC
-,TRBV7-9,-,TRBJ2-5,CASSLTIGETQYF,TGTGCCAGCAGTTTAACTATCGGGGAGACCCAGTACTTC
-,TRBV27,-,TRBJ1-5,CASSLKAGREPQHF,TGTGCCAGCAGTTTAAAGGCAGGGAGGGAGCCCCAGCATTTT
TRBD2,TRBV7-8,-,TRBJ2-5,CASSYRPIGLAGGNQETQYF,TGTGCCAGCAGCTACCGCCCTATAGGACTAGCGGGAGGTAACCAAGAGACCCAGTACTTC
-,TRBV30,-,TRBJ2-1,CAWSPPVNEQFF,TGTGCCTGGAGTCCGCCAGTGAATGAGCAGTTCTTC
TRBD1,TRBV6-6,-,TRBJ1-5,CASSVGQGLTNQPQHF,TGTGCCAGCAGTGTCGGACAGGGTCTTACTAATCAGCCCCAGCATTTT
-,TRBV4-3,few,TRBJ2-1,CASSQEVAEPYNEQFF,TGCGCCAGCAGCCAAGAGGTCGCGGAGCCCTACAATGAGCAGTTCTTC
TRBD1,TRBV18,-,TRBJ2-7,CASSPLRTGGYEQYF,TGTGCCAGCTCACCACTTCGGACAGGGGGCTACGAGCAGTACTTC
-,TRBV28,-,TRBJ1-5,CASSLPGTYSNQPQHF,TGTGCCAGCAGTTTACCAGGTACCTATAGCAATCAGCCCCAGCATTTT
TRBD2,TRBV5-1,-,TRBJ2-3,CASSNLAARTDTQYF,TGCGCCAGCAGCAATCTAGCGGCCCGCACAGATACGCAGTATTTT
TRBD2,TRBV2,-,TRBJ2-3,CASSLGLAGKVDTQYF,TGTGCCAGCAGTCTAGGACTAGCGGGAAAAGTAGATACGCAGTATTTT
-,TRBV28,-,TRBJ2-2,CASSLVGSGDTGELFF,TGTGCCAGCAGTTTAGTCGGGAGCGGTGACACCGGGGAGCTGTTTTTT
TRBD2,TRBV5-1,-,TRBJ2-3,CASSLSASGSFGTQYF,TGCGCCAGCAGCTTGTCCGCTAGCGGGAGCTTCGGTACGCAGTATTTT
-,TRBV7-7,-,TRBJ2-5,CASSLGGLKGETQYF,TGTGCCAGCAGCTTAGGGGGCCTTAAGGGGGAGACCCAGTACTTC
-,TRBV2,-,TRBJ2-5,CASSELETRGLETQYF,TGTGCCAGCAGTGAACTCGAGACTAGGGGGCTAGAGACCCAGTACTTC
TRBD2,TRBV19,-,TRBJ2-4,CASRPGLEVNIQYF,TGTGCCAGTAGGCCGGGACTAGAGGTAAACATTCAGTACTTC
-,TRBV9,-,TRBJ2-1,CASSSGAFDNEQFF,TGTGCCAGCAGCTCAGGGGCTTTCGACAATGAGCAGTTCTTC
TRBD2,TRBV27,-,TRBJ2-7,CASRTGTSGKDEQYF,TGTGCCAGCAGAACCGGGACTAGCGGGAAGGACGAGCAGTACTTC
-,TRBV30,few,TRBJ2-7,CACDWSSYEQYF,TGTGCCTGCGACTGGAGCTCCTACGAGCAGTACTTC
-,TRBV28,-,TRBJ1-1,CASGGQDKMNTEAFF,TGTGCCAGCGGGGGCCAGGACAAGATGAACACTGAAGCTTTCTTT
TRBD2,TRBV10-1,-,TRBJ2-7,CASSGRGLAVYEQYF,TGCGCCAGCAGTGGTAGAGGACTAGCGGTCTACGAGCAGTACTTC
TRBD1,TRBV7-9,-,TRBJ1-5,CASSRDRVLSQPQHF,TGTGCCAGCAGCCGGGACAGGGTACTTAGTCAGCCCCAGCATTTT
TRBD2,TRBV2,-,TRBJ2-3,CASPASGGDLGTDTQYF,TGTGCCAGCCCGGCTAGCGGGGGCGACCTCGGCACAGATACGCAGTATTTT
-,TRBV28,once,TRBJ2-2,CASNTGSAGELFF,TGTGCCAGCAACACAGGGAGCGCCGGGGAGCTGTTTTTT
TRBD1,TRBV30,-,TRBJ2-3,CAWSTGGTYDTQYF,TGTGCCTGGAGTACAGGGGGCACCTATGATACGCAGTATTTT
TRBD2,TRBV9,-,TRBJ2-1,CASSEPSTSASYNEQFF,TGTGCCAGCAGCGAGCCCTCGACTAGCGCGTCCTACAATGAGCAGTTCTTC
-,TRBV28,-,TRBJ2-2,CASSRAGGLNTGELFF,TGTGCCAGCAGTCGAGCGGGTGGGCTAAACACCGGGGAGCTGTTTTTT
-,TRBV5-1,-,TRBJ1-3,CASSLVGGRRGNTIYF,TGCGCCAGCAGCTTGGTCGGGGGGCGGAGAGGAAACACCATATATTTT
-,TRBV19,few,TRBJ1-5,CASSAGGGNQPQHF,TGTGCCAGTAGTGCGGGGGGCGGCAATCAGCCCCAGCATTTT
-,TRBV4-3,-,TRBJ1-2,CASSQAWVAGDGYTF,TGCGCCAGCAGCCAAGCTTGGGTTGCGGGGGATGGCTACACCTTC
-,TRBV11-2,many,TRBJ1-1,CASSFLRQNTEAFF,TGTGCCAGCAGCTTCCTTCGACAGAACACTGAAGCTTTCTTT
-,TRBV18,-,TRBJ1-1,CASSPLDQGSEAFF,TGTGCCAGCTCACCACTTGACCAGGGAAGTGAAGCTTTCTTT
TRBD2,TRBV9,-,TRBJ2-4,CASSVVPLSGSGTKNIQYF,TGTGCCAGCAGCGTAGTTCCTCTCAGCGGGAGCGGAACCAAAAACATTCAGTACTTC
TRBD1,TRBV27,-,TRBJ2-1,CASSRGSSYNEQFF,TGTGCCAGCAGCAGGGGGAGCTCCTACAATGAGCAGTTCTTC
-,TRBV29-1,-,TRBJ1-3,CSVERQLSGNTIYF,TGCAGCGTTGAGAGGCAGCTCTCTGGAAACACCATATATTTT
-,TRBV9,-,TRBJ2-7,CASGPTDWPTSYEQYF,TGTGCCAGCGGCCCGACGGACTGGCCAACCTCCTACGAGCAGTACTTC
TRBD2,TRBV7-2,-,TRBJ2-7,CASSPVGGSSYEQYF,TGTGCCAGCAGCCCGGTTGGCGGGAGCAGCTACGAGCAGTACTTC
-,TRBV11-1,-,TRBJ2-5,CASSPRLASNTETQYF,TGTGCCAGCAGCCCCCGGCTAGCTTCTAATACGGAGACCCAGTACTTC
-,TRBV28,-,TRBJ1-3,CASRGPGNTIYF,TGTGCCAGCAGGGGGCCCGGAAACACCATATATTTT
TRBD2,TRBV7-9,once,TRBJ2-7,CASSSGLAGAYEQYF,TGTGCCAGCAGCTCTGGACTAGCGGGGGCCTACGAGCAGTACTTC
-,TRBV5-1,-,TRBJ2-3,CASSFSGFGTDTQYF,TGCGCCAGCAGCTTTAGCGGTTTTGGCACAGATACGCAGTATTTT
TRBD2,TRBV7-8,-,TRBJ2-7,CASSLSSGAYEQYF,TGTGCCAGCAGCTTATCTAGCGGGGCCTACGAGCAGTACTTC
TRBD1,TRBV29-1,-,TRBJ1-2,CSVGTGVLTNYGYTF,TGCAGCGTGGGGACAGGGGTCCTGACTAACTATGGCTACACCTTC
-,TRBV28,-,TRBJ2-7,CASSSDLGDPLGNEQYF,TGTGCCAGCAGTTCCGACTTGGGAGATCCTCTCGGCAACGAGCAGTACTTC
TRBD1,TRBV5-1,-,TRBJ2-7,CASSLERDRGLEQYF,TGCGCCAGCAGCTTGGAGCGGGACAGGGGGCTCGAGCAGTACTTC
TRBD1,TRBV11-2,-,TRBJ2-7,CASSSGTGYEQYF,TGTGCCAGCAGCTCCGGGACAGGGTACGAGCAGTACTTC
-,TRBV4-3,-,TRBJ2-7,CASSQDPGLAYHEQYF,TGCGCCAGCAGCCAAGATCCTGGGCTAGCGTACCACGAGCAGTACTTC
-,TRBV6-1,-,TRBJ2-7,CASPADSAYYEQYF,TGTGCCAGCCCTGCTGACAGTGCCTACTACGAGCAGTACTTC
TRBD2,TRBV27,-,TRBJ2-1,CASSFSHPSGSIYEQFF,TGTGCCAGCAGTTTCTCCCATCCTAGCGGGAGTATCTATGAGCAGTTCTTC
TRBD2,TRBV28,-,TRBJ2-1,CASSLSLAGGYNEQFF,TGTGCCAGCAGTTTATCTCTAGCGGGAGGGTACAATGAGCAGTTCTTC